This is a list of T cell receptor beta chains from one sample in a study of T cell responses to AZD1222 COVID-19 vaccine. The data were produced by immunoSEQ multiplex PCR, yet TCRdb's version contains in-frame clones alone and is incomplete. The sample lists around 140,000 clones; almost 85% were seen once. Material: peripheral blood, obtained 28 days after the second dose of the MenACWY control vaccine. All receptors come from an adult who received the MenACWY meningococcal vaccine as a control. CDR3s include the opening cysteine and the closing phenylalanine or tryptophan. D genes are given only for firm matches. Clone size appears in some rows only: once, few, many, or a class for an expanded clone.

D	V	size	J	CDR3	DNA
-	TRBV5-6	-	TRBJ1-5	CASSLGQFNQPQHF	TGTGCCAGCAGCCTGGGACAATTCAATCAGCCCCAGCATTTT
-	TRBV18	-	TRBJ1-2	CASSRVDTNYGYTF	TGTGCCAGCTCACGGGTAGACACTAACTATGGCTACACCTTC
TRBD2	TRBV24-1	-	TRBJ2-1	CATSDWTSGGSSYNEQFF	TGTGCCACCAGTGACTGGACTAGCGGGGGTAGCTCCTACAATGAGCAGTTCTTC
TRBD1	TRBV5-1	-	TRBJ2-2	CASSLQGATGELFF	TGCGCCAGCAGCTTACAGGGGGCGACCGGGGAGCTGTTTTTT
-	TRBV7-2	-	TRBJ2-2	CASSRSREGELFF	TGTGCCAGCAGCAGAAGCAGGGAGGGGGAGTTGTTTTTT
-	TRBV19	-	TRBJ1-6	CASSMGVMNSPLHF	TGTGCCAGTAGTATGGGAGTGATGAATTCACCCCTCCACTTT
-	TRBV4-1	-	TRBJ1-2	CASRTSIGYGYTF	TGCGCCAGCCGCACGAGCATTGGATATGGCTACACCTTC
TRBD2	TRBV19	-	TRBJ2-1	CASKIAGGPNLNEQFF	TGTGCCAGTAAGATAGCGGGAGGGCCTAATTTAAATGAGCAGTTCTTC
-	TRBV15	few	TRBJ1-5	CATSRDPMSNQPQHF	TGTGCCACCAGCAGAGATCCGATGAGCAATCAGCCCCAGCATTTT
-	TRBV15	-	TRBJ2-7	CATSSTRNPYEQYF	TGTGCCACCAGTTCGACTCGGAACCCCTACGAGCAGTACTTC
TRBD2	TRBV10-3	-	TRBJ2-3	CAISDLTSGSRDTQYF	TGTGCCATCAGTGACCTCACTAGCGGGAGTCGGGATACGCAGTATTTT
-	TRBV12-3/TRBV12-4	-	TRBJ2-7	CASSGGAWGEQYF	TGTGCCAGCAGTGGGGGCGCGTGGGGCGAGCAGTACTTC
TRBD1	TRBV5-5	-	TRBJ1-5	CASSSPPGGDSNQPQHF	TGTGCCAGCAGCTCCCCTCCAGGGGGCGATAGCAATCAGCCCCAGCATTTT
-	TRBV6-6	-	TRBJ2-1	CASSLVAMSSYNEQFF	TGTGCCAGCAGCTTAGTAGCTATGAGCTCCTACAATGAGCAGTTCTTC
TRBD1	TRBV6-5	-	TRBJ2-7	CASRDSLGTEQYF	TGTGCCAGCCGGGACAGCTTAGGTACCGAGCAGTACTTC
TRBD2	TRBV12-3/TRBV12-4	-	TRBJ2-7	CASRASGTYEQYF	TGTGCCTCCAGGGCTAGCGGAACCTACGAGCAGTACTTC
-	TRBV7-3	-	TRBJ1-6	CASSLAAGVQNSPLHF	TGTGCCAGCAGCCTCGCGGCAGGTGTTCAGAATTCACCCCTCCACTTT
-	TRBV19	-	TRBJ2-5	CASRGQETQYF	TGTGCCAGTAGGGGCCAAGAGACCCAGTACTTC
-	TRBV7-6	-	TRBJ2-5	CASSLAPSRGTKQETQYF	TGTGCCAGCAGCTTAGCCCCCTCCCGGGGGACGAAACAAGAGACCCAGTACTTC
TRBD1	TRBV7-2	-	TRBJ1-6	CASSPLSTGWNSPLHF	TGTGCCAGCAGCCCTCTTTCGACAGGGTGGAATTCACCCCTCCACTTT
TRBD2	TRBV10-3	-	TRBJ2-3	CAIDGGSVDTQYF	TGTGCCATCGACGGCGGGAGTGTAGATACGCAGTATTTT
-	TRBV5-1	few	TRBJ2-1	CASSSNFWTQYNEQFF	TGCGCCAGCAGCTCCAATTTCTGGACGCAATACAATGAGCAGTTCTTC
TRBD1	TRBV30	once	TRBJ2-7	CAWGTVSYEQYF	TGTGCCTGGGGGACAGTCTCCTACGAGCAGTACTTC
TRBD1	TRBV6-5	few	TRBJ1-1	CASSSPGQYTEAFF	TGTGCCAGCAGTTCCCCGGGACAGTACACTGAAGCTTTCTTT
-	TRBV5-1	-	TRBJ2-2	CASSLRATNTGELFF	TGCGCCAGCAGCTTGAGGGCCACGAACACCGGGGAGCTGTTTTTT
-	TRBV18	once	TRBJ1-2	CASSPLGGSGYGYTF	TGTGCCAGCTCACCGCTTGGGGGATCGGGTTATGGCTACACCTTC
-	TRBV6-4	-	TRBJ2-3	CASSSEAQGADTQYF	TGTGCCAGCAGTTCAGAGGCCCAGGGTGCAGATACGCAGTATTTT
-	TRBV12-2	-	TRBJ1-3	CASRLGQANSGNTIYF	TGTGCAAGTCGCTTAGGACAGGCAAACTCTGGAAACACCATATATTTT
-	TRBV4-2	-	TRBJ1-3	CASSQRRTSSGNTIYF	TGTGCCAGCAGCCAAAGGCGGACTTCCTCTGGAAACACCATATATTTT
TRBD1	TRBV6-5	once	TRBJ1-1	CASSYSATGGTEAFF	TGTGCCAGCAGTTACTCGGCTACAGGGGGCACTGAAGCTTTCTTT
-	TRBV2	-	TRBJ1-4	CASVQGTFNEKLFF	TGTGCCAGCGTCCAAGGTACCTTTAATGAAAAGCTGTTTTTT
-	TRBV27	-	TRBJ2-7	CASSSQPLYEQYF	TGTGCCAGCAGTTCCCAACCGCTCTACGAGCAGTACTTC
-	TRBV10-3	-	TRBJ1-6	CAINPAATSPLHF	TGTGCCATTAACCCGGCGGCTACCTCACCCCTCCACTTT
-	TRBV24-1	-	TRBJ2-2	CATSADGSPKNTGELFF	TGTGCCACCAGTGCCGATGGCTCCCCAAAAAACACCGGGGAGCTGTTTTTT
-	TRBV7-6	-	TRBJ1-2	CASSLGSKGVLSGYTF	TGTGCCAGCAGCCTAGGGTCTAAAGGGGTTTTGAGTGGCTACACCTTC
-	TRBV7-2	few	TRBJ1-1	CASSLPALINEAFF	TGTGCCAGCAGCTTACCCGCCCTTATAAACGAAGCTTTCTTT
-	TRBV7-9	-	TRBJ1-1	CASSPHQTGEAFF	TGTGCCAGCAGCCCACATCAGACCGGTGAAGCTTTCTTT
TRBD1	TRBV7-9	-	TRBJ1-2	CASSPTGGGGYTF	TGTGCCAGCAGCCCGACAGGGGGTGGAGGCTACACCTTC
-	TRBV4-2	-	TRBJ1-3	CASSQDRVITRPTIYF	TGTGCCAGCAGCCAAGATCGCGTCATCACTCGTCCCACCATATATTTT
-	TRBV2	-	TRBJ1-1	CASSEARAYLGKAFF	TGTGCCAGCAGTGAAGCTAGGGCCTACCTCGGGAAAGCTTTCTTT
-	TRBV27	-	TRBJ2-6	CASSPLGAGANVLTF	TGTGCCAGCTCCCCGTTGGGGGCTGGGGCCAACGTCCTGACTTTC
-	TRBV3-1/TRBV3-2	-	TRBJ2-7	CASSQFTSYEQYF	TGTGCCAGCAGCCAATTCACATCCTACGAGCAGTACTTC
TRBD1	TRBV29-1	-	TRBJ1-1	CSAEGQGATEAFF	TGCAGCGCCGAGGGACAGGGGGCGACTGAAGCTTTCTTT
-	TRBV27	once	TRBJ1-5	CASSPINQPQHF	TGTGCCAGCAGTCCGATTAATCAGCCCCAGCATTTT
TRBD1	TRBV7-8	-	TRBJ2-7	CASSSKPTGTGEQYF	TGTGCCAGCAGCTCAAAGCCGACAGGGACGGGGGAGCAGTACTTC
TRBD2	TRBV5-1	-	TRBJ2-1	CASSPSGRGSSYNEQFF	TGCGCCAGCAGCCCCAGCGGGAGGGGTAGCTCCTACAATGAGCAGTTCTTC
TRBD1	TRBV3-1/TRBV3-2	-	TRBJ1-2	CASSPGQGLLDGYTF	TGTGCCAGCAGTCCCGGACAGGGGCTTTTGGATGGCTACACCTTC
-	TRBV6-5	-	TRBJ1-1	CASSLKATNTEAFF	TGTGCCAGCAGCCTCAAGGCAACGAACACTGAAGCTTTCTTT
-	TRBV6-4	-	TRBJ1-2	CASSDGGLYGYTF	TGTGCCAGCAGTGACGGGGGTCTCTATGGCTACACCTTC
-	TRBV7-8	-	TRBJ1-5	CASSFLRVSDQPQHF	TGTGCCAGCAGCTTTTTGAGGGTCTCGGATCAGCCCCAGCATTTT
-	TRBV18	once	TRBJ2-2	CASSPARAGELFF	TGTGCCAGCTCACCCGCCCGGGCCGGGGAGCTGTTTTTT
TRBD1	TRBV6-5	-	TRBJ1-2	CASSRRQGSNYGYTF	TGTGCCAGCTCTCGGCGACAGGGTTCTAACTATGGCTACACCTTC
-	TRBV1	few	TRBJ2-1	CTSSPGLAGGNEQFF	TGCACCAGCTCGCCGGGACTAGCGGGAGGTAATGAGCAGTTCTTC
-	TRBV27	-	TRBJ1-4	CASSGNRASNEKLFF	TGTGCCAGCAGTGGCAACAGGGCGAGTAATGAAAAACTGTTTTTT